The T cell receptor (beta chain) under discussion was sequenced for a study of control samples from healthy donors and cancer patients. CDR3 size: 14 residues. In germline, CDR1 is SNHLY, CDR2 FYNNEI. Trimming took 5 bases from V and 1 from J; bases not matched to a gene: 0. Method: immunoSEQ multiplex PCR; TCRdb's copy keeps in-frame clones and lacks some. Among 150,000 or so clones listed, approximately 93% were seen once. This receptor was identified in a man aged 18 to 30 in good health. The specimen was blood. J is TRBJ2-3 and V is TRBV2, with 10 bases identical to TRBD2. CDR3 region: CASSTSGGTDTQYF. The CDR3 DNA is TGTGCCAGCAGTACTAGCGGGGGCACAGATACGCAGTATTTT.